This is a list of T cell receptor beta chains from one sample in a study of T cell responses to AZD1222 COVID-19 vaccine. Method: immunoSEQ multiplex PCR; TCRdb's copy keeps in-frame clones and lacks some. Among about 150,000 clones, around 93% were seen once, and the ten largest hold around 3.8%. Specimen: peripheral blood, collected 28 days after the second AZD1222 dose. The receptors were gathered from an adult who received the AZD1222 COVID-19 vaccine. CDR3s include the opening cysteine and the closing phenylalanine or tryptophan. The D gene is left open where the match is weak. Only part of the rows carry a size: once, few, many, or a class if the clone is expanded.

V gene: TRBV29-1; D gene: NA; clone size: NA; J gene: TRBJ2-7; CDR3 DNA: TGCAGCGTTGAATCCCCTGGAACGTGGCCGCACTCCTACGAGCAGTACTTC; CDR3 protein: CSVESPGTWPHSYEQYF
V gene: TRBV3-1/TRBV3-2; D gene: TRBD1; clone size: NA; J gene: TRBJ2-4; CDR3 DNA: TGTGCCAGCAACCCGGGACAGCCAAACATTCAGTACTTC; CDR3 protein: CASNPGQPNIQYF
V gene: TRBV5-1; D gene: NA; clone size: NA; J gene: TRBJ1-6; CDR3 DNA: TGCGCCAGCAGCTTCGAGAGAGATTCACCCCTCCACTTT; CDR3 protein: CASSFERDSPLHF
V gene: TRBV9; D gene: TRBD1; clone size: NA; J gene: TRBJ2-7; CDR3 DNA: TGTGCCAGCAGCGTGTGGGACAGGGGACCCTACGAGCAGTACTTC; CDR3 protein: CASSVWDRGPYEQYF
V gene: TRBV6-5; D gene: NA; clone size: once; J gene: TRBJ2-7; CDR3 DNA: TGTGCCAGCAGTTACCTCGGGGGGCGGGACGAGCAGTACTTC; CDR3 protein: CASSYLGGRDEQYF
V gene: TRBV6-5; D gene: TRBD1; clone size: NA; J gene: TRBJ1-1; CDR3 DNA: TGTGCCAGCAGTCCCCCGACAGGGGCCACTGAAGCTTTCTTT; CDR3 protein: CASSPPTGATEAFF
V gene: TRBV19; D gene: NA; clone size: NA; J gene: TRBJ2-4; CDR3 DNA: TGTGCCAGTAGTATGGAACACAGGCCCGTGGGACTAGCCAAAAACATTCAGTACTTC; CDR3 protein: CASSMEHRPVGLAKNIQYF
V gene: TRBV6-2/TRBV6-3; D gene: TRBD2; clone size: NA; J gene: TRBJ2-7; CDR3 DNA: TGTGCCAGCAGTTACATCCGGACTAGCGGGAGTTACGAGCAGTACTTC; CDR3 protein: CASSYIRTSGSYEQYF
V gene: TRBV6-5; D gene: TRBD2; clone size: once; J gene: TRBJ2-1; CDR3 DNA: TGTGCCAGCATTCTTAGCGGGGGGGCCGGGGAGCAGTTCTTC; CDR3 protein: CASILSGGAGEQFF
V gene: TRBV18; D gene: TRBD1; clone size: NA; J gene: TRBJ2-2; CDR3 DNA: TGTGCCAGCTCCTCGACAGGGCCCACCGGGGAGCTGTTTTTT; CDR3 protein: CASSSTGPTGELFF
V gene: TRBV5-1; D gene: TRBD1; clone size: NA; J gene: TRBJ2-7; CDR3 DNA: TGCGCCAGCAGCTTGGGGGACAGTGAGGTGGACGAGCAGTACTTC; CDR3 protein: CASSLGDSEVDEQYF
V gene: TRBV19; D gene: TRBD2; clone size: NA; J gene: TRBJ2-1; CDR3 DNA: TGTGCCAGTAGTATCCCTAGCGGGAGTAGTGATGAGCAGTTCTTC; CDR3 protein: CASSIPSGSSDEQFF
V gene: TRBV5-1; D gene: TRBD2; clone size: NA; J gene: TRBJ2-5; CDR3 DNA: TGCGCCAGCAGCGCCGGACTAGAAGAGACCCAGTACTTC; CDR3 protein: CASSAGLEETQYF
V gene: TRBV19; D gene: NA; clone size: NA; J gene: TRBJ1-5; CDR3 DNA: TGTGCCAGTAGTATGTTGCGGCAGTCGGATCAGCCCCAGCATTTT; CDR3 protein: CASSMLRQSDQPQHF
V gene: TRBV11-3; D gene: NA; clone size: NA; J gene: TRBJ1-3; CDR3 DNA: TGTGCCAGCAGCCACCAGCGAGACAGATTAGGAAACACCATATATTTT; CDR3 protein: CASSHQRDRLGNTIYF
V gene: TRBV7-3; D gene: NA; clone size: NA; J gene: TRBJ1-1; CDR3 DNA: TGTGCCAGCAGCCCGGGGACAACGAACACTGAAGCTTTCTTT; CDR3 protein: CASSPGTTNTEAFF
V gene: TRBV12-3/TRBV12-4; D gene: TRBD1; clone size: NA; J gene: TRBJ1-1; CDR3 DNA: TGTGCCAGCAGCCGGGACAGTACTAAAGAAGCTTTCTTT; CDR3 protein: CASSRDSTKEAFF
V gene: TRBV7-3; D gene: TRBD2; clone size: NA; J gene: TRBJ2-3; CDR3 DNA: TGTGCCAGCAGCTTAATGGGGACTAGAGGGGAGAATACGCAGTATTTT; CDR3 protein: CASSLMGTRGENTQYF
V gene: TRBV18; D gene: NA; clone size: NA; J gene: TRBJ2-1; CDR3 DNA: TGTGCCAGCTCACCAGGGGGGAGCTCCTACAATGAGCAGTTCTTC; CDR3 protein: CASSPGGSSYNEQFF
V gene: TRBV9; D gene: NA; clone size: NA; J gene: TRBJ2-1; CDR3 DNA: TGTGCCAGCAGCGTAGAAGCCGACACCTACAATGAGCAGTTCTTC; CDR3 protein: CASSVEADTYNEQFF
V gene: TRBV6-6; D gene: TRBD1; clone size: NA; J gene: TRBJ1-2; CDR3 DNA: TGTGCCACCGGACAGGTTTACTATGGCTACACCTTC; CDR3 protein: CATGQVYYGYTF
V gene: TRBV18; D gene: NA; clone size: NA; J gene: TRBJ1-1; CDR3 DNA: TGTGCCAGCTCACCACCCCGGACAGTACAGAACACTGAAGCTTTCTTT; CDR3 protein: CASSPPRTVQNTEAFF
V gene: TRBV7-2; D gene: TRBD2; clone size: NA; J gene: TRBJ2-3; CDR3 DNA: TGTGCCAGCAGCTCAGGACTAGCGACAGATACGCAGTATTTT; CDR3 protein: CASSSGLATDTQYF
V gene: TRBV5-8; D gene: TRBD1; clone size: NA; J gene: TRBJ2-1; CDR3 DNA: TGTGCCAGCAGCTTGGGACAGGGGATCGCTGAGCAGTTCTTC; CDR3 protein: CASSLGQGIAEQFF
V gene: TRBV5-6; D gene: NA; clone size: NA; J gene: TRBJ2-5; CDR3 DNA: TGTGCCAGCAGCTTAGGGGGGCGGGAGACCCAGTACTTC; CDR3 protein: CASSLGGRETQYF
V gene: TRBV19; D gene: TRBD1; clone size: NA; J gene: TRBJ1-6; CDR3 DNA: TGTGCCAGTAGTAAGGACAGGGAAAATTCACCCCTCCACTTT; CDR3 protein: CASSKDRENSPLHF
V gene: TRBV6-2/TRBV6-3; D gene: NA; clone size: NA; J gene: TRBJ2-1; CDR3 DNA: TGTGCCAGCAGCACCGCCCGCCACGCTGAGCAGTTCTTC; CDR3 protein: CASSTARHAEQFF
V gene: TRBV9; D gene: TRBD1; clone size: NA; J gene: TRBJ2-3; CDR3 DNA: TGTGCCAGCAGCGTAGGGGTCGGACAGGGGTCAGATACGCAGTATTTT; CDR3 protein: CASSVGVGQGSDTQYF
V gene: TRBV5-1; D gene: NA; clone size: NA; J gene: TRBJ2-5; CDR3 DNA: TGCGCCAGCAGCAGTACAAGAAAAGAGACCCAGTACTTC; CDR3 protein: CASSSTRKETQYF
V gene: TRBV19; D gene: NA; clone size: NA; J gene: TRBJ2-7; CDR3 DNA: TGTGCCAGCAGTGGGTCTTCGGCGTCCCACGAGCAGTACTTC; CDR3 protein: CASSGSSASHEQYF
V gene: TRBV27; D gene: NA; clone size: NA; J gene: TRBJ1-5; CDR3 DNA: TGTGCCAGCACTTGGGGGGCTGGGCAGCCCCAGCATTTT; CDR3 protein: CASTWGAGQPQHF
V gene: TRBV19; D gene: TRBD1; clone size: NA; J gene: TRBJ1-4; CDR3 DNA: TGTGCCAGTAGTATGGGGGACCCAGGGGGGACTAATGAAAAACTGTTTTTT; CDR3 protein: CASSMGDPGGTNEKLFF
V gene: TRBV4-3; D gene: NA; clone size: NA; J gene: TRBJ1-2; CDR3 DNA: TGCGCCAGCAGCCAAGATTGGGAACTGACAGCTAACTATGGCTACACCTTC; CDR3 protein: CASSQDWELTANYGYTF
V gene: TRBV4-2; D gene: NA; clone size: NA; J gene: TRBJ1-5; CDR3 DNA: TGTGCCAGCAGCCAAGAGCAGACCAATCAGCCCCAGCATTTT; CDR3 protein: CASSQEQTNQPQHF
V gene: TRBV6-5; D gene: NA; clone size: NA; J gene: TRBJ1-1; CDR3 DNA: TGTGCCAGCAGAGGGGGGGCCGGCACTGAAGCTTTCTTT; CDR3 protein: CASRGGAGTEAFF
V gene: TRBV19; D gene: NA; clone size: NA; J gene: TRBJ1-1; CDR3 DNA: TGTGCCAGTACCGTGGACACCCAGGGGACTGAAGCTTTCTTT; CDR3 protein: CASTVDTQGTEAFF